The entry that follows covers one T cell receptor beta chain sequence. Measured with immunoSEQ multiplex PCR; TCRdb has only the in-frame clones, and not every one. The repertoire holds more than 300,000 clones, with 88% as singletons. These data originate in a study of blood T cell repertoires in COVID-19. About the research overall: Material from acute and convalescent COVID-19 was sourced from the United States, Italy and Spain.

The CDR3 totals 16 residues. Germline V CDR1 and CDR2: SGHRS, YFSETQ. J was trimmed by 0 bases and V by 4 bases; bases with no gene match: 4. The genes are TRBV5-1 and TRBJ1-4; the match to TRBD1 covers 9 bases. Sequenced material: PBMCs or T cells enriched from blood (not recorded which). The sequence was collected from a woman under 30 who had recovered from COVID-19. CDR3 DNA: TGCGCCAGCAGCCAACAGGGGGCGACAACTAATGAAAAACTGTTTTTT. Protein sequence: CASSQQGATTNEKLFF.